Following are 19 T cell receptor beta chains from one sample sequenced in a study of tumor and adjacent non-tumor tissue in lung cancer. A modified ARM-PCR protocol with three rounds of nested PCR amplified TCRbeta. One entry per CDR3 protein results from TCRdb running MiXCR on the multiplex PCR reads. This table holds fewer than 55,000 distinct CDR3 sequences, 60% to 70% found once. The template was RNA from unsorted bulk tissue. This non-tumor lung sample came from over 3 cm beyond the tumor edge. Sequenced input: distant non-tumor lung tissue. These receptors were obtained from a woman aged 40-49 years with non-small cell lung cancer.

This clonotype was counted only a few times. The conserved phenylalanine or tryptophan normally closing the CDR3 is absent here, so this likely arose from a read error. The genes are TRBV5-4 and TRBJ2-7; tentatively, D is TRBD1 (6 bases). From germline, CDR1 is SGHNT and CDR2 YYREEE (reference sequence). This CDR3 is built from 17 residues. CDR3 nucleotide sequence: TGTGCCAGCAGCTTACCGTTACAGGGACACCTAAGCTACGAACAGTACCTC. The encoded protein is CASSLPLQGHLSYEQYL.

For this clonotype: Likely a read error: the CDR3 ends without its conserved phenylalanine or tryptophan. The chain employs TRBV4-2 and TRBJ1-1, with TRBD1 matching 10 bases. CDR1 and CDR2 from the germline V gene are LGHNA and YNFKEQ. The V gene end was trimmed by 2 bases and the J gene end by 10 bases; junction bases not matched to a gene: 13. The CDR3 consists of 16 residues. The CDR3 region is CASSQILGTGVSAAFL. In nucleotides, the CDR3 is TGTGCCAGCAGCCAAATCTTGGGGACAGGGGTCTCAGCAGCTTTCCTT.

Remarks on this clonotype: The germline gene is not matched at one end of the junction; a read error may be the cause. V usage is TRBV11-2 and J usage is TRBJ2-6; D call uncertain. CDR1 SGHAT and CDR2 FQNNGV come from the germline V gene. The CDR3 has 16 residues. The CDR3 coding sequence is TGTGCCAGCAGCTGGTCAGACCTCTCCGGTGCCAACGCCCTGACTTTC. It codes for CASSWSDLSGANALTF. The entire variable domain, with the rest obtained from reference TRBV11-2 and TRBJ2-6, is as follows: EAGVAQSPRYKIIEKRQSVAFWCNPISGHATLYWYQQILGQGPKLLIQFQNNGVVDDSQLPKDRFSAERLKGVDSTLKIQPAKLEDSAVYLCASSWSDLSGANALTFGAGSRLTVL.

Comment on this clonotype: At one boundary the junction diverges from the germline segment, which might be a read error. Here the CDR3 DNA reads TGCAGCGCTGGGTCGCGGGGCACATATACGCAGTATTTT. Encoded protein: CSAGSRGTYTQYF. The genes are TRBV29-1 and TRBJ2-3, with a weak D call TRBD2 (6 bases). Germline-derived CDR1 and CDR2 are SQVTM and ANQGSEA. This CDR3 is 13 amino acids long.

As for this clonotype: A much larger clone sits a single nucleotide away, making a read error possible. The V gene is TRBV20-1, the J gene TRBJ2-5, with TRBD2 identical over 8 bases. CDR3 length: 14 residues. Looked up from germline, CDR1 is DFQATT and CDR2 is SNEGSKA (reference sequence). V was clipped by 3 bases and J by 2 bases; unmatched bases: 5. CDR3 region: CSARGGGLQETQYF. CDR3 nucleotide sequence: TGCAGTGCTAGGGGCGGGGGGTTACAAGAGACCCAGTACTTC.

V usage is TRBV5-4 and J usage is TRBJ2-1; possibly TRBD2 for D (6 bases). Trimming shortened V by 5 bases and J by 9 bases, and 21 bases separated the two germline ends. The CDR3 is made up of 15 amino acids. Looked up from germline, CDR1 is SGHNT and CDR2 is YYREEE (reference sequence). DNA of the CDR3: TGTGCCAGCAGTACCGGACTAACGGGAGTTGTTGAGCAGTTCTTC. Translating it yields CASSTGLTGVVEQFF.

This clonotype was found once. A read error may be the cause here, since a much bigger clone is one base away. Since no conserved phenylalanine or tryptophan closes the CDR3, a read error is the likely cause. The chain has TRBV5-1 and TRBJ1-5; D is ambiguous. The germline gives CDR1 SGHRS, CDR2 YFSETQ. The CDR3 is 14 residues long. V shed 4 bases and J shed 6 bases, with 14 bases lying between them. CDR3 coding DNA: TGCGCCAGCAGCGCCGGCCTTCTGGGTCAGCCCCAGCATCTT. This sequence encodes CASSAGLLGQPQHL.

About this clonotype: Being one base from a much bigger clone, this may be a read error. CDR3 loop: CASSSAPGTQYF. The CDR3 coding sequence is TGTGCCAGCAGCTCGGCCCCAGGTACGCAGTATTTT. The rearrangement links TRBV28 to TRBJ2-3; the D is unclear. From germline, CDR1 is MDHEN and CDR2 SYDVKM. Trimming pared 6 bases from V and 8 bases from J, leaving 12 bases between. The CDR3 spans 12 residues.

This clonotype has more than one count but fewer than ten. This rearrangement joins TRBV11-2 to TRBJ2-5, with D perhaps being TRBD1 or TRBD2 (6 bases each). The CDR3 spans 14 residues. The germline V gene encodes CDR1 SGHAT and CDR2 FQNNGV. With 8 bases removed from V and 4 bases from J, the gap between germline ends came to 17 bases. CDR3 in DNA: TGTGCCAGCGGGGGCGGGGCCGTGGGAGAGACCCAGTACTTC. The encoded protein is CASGGGAVGETQYF.

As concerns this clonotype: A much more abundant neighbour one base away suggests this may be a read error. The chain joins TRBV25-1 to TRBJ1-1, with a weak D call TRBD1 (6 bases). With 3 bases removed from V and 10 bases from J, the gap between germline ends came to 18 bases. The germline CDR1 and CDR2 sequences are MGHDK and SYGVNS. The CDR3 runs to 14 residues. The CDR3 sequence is CASSDLTGSPGAFF. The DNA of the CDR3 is TGTGCCAGCAGTGACCTTACAGGGTCCCCAGGAGCTTTCTTT.

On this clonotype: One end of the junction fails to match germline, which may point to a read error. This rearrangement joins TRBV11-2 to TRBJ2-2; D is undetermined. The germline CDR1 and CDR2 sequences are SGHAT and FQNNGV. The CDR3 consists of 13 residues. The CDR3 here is CASRLSQTGELFF. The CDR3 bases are TGCGCCAGCAGACTGTCGCAGACCGGGGAGCTGTTTTTT.

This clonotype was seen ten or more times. In nucleotides, the CDR3 is TGTGCCAGCAGTGTACACACCGGGGAGCTGTTTTTT. Translating it yields CASSVHTGELFF. The rearrangement links TRBV6-1 to TRBJ2-2; D gene unclear. CDR1 and CDR2 from the germline V gene are MNHNS and SASEGT. With 4 bases removed from V and 3 bases from J, the gap between germline ends came to 3 bases. The CDR3 consists of 12 residues.

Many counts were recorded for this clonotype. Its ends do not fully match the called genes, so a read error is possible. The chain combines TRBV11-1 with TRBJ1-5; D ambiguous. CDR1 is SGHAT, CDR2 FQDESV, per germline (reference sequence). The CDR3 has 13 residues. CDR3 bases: TGTGCCGGCAGCAAAAACAACGGGGAGCCCCAGCATTTT. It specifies CAGSKNNGEPQHF.

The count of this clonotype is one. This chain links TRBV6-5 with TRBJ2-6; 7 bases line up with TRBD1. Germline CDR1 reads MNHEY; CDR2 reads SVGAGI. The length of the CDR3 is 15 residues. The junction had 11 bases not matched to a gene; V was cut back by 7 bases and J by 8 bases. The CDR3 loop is CASKHEGAGSNVLTF. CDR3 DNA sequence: TGTGCCAGCAAACACGAGGGGGCCGGGTCCAACGTCCTGACTTTC.

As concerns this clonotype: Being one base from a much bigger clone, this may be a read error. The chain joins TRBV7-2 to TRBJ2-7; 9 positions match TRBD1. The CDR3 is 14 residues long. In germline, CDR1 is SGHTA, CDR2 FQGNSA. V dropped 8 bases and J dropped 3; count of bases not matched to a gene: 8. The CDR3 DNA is TGTGCCAGCGGCGGGGGACAGGGATTCTACGAGCAGTACTTC. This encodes CASGGGQGFYEQYF. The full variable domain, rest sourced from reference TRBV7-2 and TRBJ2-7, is GAGVSQSPSNKVTEKGKDVELRCDPISGHTALYWYRQSLGQGLEFLIYFQGNSAPDKSGLPSDRFSAERTGGSVSTLTIQRTQQEDSAVYLCASGGGQGFYEQYFGPGTRLTVT.

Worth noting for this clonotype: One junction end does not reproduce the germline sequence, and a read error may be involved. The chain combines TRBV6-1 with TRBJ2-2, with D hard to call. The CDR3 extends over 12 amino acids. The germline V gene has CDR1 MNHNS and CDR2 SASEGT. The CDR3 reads CASSIHTGELFF. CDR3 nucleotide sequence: TGTGCCAGCAGTATACACACTGGGGAGCTGTTTTTT.

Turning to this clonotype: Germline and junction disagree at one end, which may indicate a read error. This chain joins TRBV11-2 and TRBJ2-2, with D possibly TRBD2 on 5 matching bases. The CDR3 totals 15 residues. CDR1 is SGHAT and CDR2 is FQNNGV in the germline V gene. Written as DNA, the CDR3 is TGTGCCAGCAGCTTAGTTCTAGCTGGAGCTTGGGAGATGTTTTTT. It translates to CASSLVLAGAWEMFF.

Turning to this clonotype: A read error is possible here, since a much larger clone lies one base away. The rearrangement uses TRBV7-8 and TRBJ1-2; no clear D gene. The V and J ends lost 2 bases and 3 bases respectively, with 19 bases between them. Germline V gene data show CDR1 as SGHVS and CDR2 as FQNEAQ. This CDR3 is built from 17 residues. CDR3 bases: TGTGCCAGCAGCTTATCCCCCGACCACGCGAGGGACTATGGCTACACCTTC. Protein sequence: CASSLSPDHARDYGYTF. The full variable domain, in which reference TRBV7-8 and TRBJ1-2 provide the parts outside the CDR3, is GAGVSQSPRYKVAKRGQDVALRCDPISGHVSLFWYQQALGQGPEFLTYFQNEAQLDKSGLPSDRFFAERPEGSVSTLKIQRTQQEDSAVYLCASSLSPDHARDYGYTFGSGTRLTVV.

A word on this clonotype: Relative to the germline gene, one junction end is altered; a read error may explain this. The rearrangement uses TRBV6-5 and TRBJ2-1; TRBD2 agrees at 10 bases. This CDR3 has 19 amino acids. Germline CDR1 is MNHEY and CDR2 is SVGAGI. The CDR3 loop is CASRLLAGGSLSYYSEQFF. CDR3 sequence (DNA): TGTGCCAGCAGGCTGTTAGCGGGGGGTTCGTTGAGCTACTACAGTGAGCAGTTCTTC.